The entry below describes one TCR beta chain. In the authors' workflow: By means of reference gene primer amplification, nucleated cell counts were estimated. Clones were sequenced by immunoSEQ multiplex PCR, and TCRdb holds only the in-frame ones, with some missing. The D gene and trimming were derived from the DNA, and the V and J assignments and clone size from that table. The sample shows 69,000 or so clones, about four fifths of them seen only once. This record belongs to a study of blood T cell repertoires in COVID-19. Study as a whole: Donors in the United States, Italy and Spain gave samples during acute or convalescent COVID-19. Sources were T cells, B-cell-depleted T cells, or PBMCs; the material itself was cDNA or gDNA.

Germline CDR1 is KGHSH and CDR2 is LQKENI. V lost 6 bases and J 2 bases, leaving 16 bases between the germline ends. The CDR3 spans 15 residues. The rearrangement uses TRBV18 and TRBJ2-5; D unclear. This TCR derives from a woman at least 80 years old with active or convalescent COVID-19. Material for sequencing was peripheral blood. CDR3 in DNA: TGTGCCAGCTCCCGGATAACGTCACAGCAAGAGACCCAGTACTTC. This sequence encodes CASSRITSQQETQYF.